The rows below give T cell receptor beta chains drawn from one sample of a study of low-dose radiotherapy and immunotherapy resistance in tumors. TCRdb reprocessed the reads with MiXCR, giving one entry per CDR3 protein. Found here are 30,000 to 40,000 distinct CDR3 sequences, about 20% of them singletons; the top ten hold about a tenth. Sequencing used PBMCs, obtained after low-dose radiotherapy plus immunotherapy. These receptors were collected from a female donor with ovarian cancer. Both conserved end residues are part of each CDR3. D genes are given only for firm matches. Clone size is stated in some rows and not others, as once, few, many or a class when expanded.

V gene	clone size	D gene	J gene	CDR3 DNA	CDR3 protein
TRBV5-1	many	NA	TRBJ2-7	TGCGCCAGCAGAGGAGGGGGTGAGCAGTACTTC	CASRGGGEQYF
TRBV30	many	TRBD1	TRBJ2-2	TGTGCCTGGAGTGTGAGGGGGCCGACCGGGGAGCTGTTTTTT	CAWSVRGPTGELFF
TRBV5-5	NA	TRBD1	TRBJ1-2	TGTGCCAGCAGCAACGGGACAGGGTTTACCTATGGCTACACCTTC	CASSNGTGFTYGYTF
TRBV29-1	many	TRBD1	TRBJ1-2	TGCAGCGCGGGACAGGCGTTAATCTATGGCTACACCTTC	CSAGQALIYGYTF
TRBV20-1	many	NA	TRBJ1-2	TGCAGTGCTAGAAAGGGGCTTCAGGGCTACACCTTC	CSARKGLQGYTF
TRBV28	many	NA	TRBJ2-7	TGTGCCAGCAGTTCGGCTACCCGGAGTGGAGAGCAGTACTTC	CASSSATRSGEQYF
TRBV15	many	TRBD2	TRBJ2-3	TGTGCCACCAGCAGGGAGGGACGGACTAGCGGGGCCGGGTATACGCAGTATTTT	CATSREGRTSGAGYTQYF
TRBV7-8	many	NA	TRBJ2-7	TGTGCCAGCAGCCGCGCGGTGGGACCCTCCTACGAGCAGTACTTC	CASSRAVGPSYEQYF
TRBV3-1	many	NA	TRBJ1-1	TGTGCCAGCAGCCCCCTGACTGGGAACACTGAAGCTTTCTTT	CASSPLTGNTEAFF
TRBV6-5	NA	TRBD2	TRBJ2-1	TGTGCCAGCAGTTACGCTGCGGGAGGAAATGAGCAGTTCTTC	CASSYAAGGNEQFF
TRBV20-1	many	TRBD2	TRBJ2-3	TGCAGTGCTAGAGATCGGGGACTAGCGGGGAGAGGAGATACGCAGTATTTT	CSARDRGLAGRGDTQYF
TRBV7-8	many	TRBD2	TRBJ2-7	TGTGCCAGCAGCTTGCTAGGGACTAGCGGGGACCGAGGGTACTTC	CASSLLGTSGDRGYF
TRBV29-1	many	NA	TRBJ1-2	TGCAGCGTTGAAGGGGGGAGGACTGTGAGTGGCTACACCTTC	CSVEGGRTVSGYTF
TRBV11-2	many	TRBD1	TRBJ1-2	TGTGCCAGCAGCTCCGCCCGACAGGGGGGAAACTATGGCTACACCTTC	CASSSARQGGNYGYTF
TRBV29-1	few	NA	TRBJ2-1	TGCAGCGTTGAAAATTACAATGAGCAGTTCTTC	CSVENYNEQFF
TRBV28	many	TRBD2	TRBJ2-3	TGTGCCAGCAGTTTAGCGGGGGAGAGCACAGATACGCAGTATTTT	CASSLAGESTDTQYF
TRBV30	few	NA	TRBJ1-2	TGTGCCTGGAGACAGGGAAACTATGGCTACACCTTC	CAWRQGNYGYTF
TRBV11-2	many	TRBD1	TRBJ1-6	TGTGCCAGCAGCCCGGGACAGGGCGTCATTAATTCACCCCTCCACTTT	CASSPGQGVINSPLHF
TRBV5-8	few	TRBD1	TRBJ1-1	TGTGCCAGCAGCCCCTGGGGGCGGGTACCGGGACAGAACCCGAACACTGAAGCTTTCTTT	CASSPWGRVPGQNPNTEAFF
TRBV3-1	NA	NA	TRBJ1-1	TGTGCCAGCAGCCCGGCGAACCTGAACACTGAAGCTTTCTTT	CASSPANLNTEAFF
TRBV5-4	few	TRBD2	TRBJ2-4	TGTGCCAGCAGCTTAGGCGGGAGCTCCTACAATGAGCAGTACTTC	CASSLGGSSYNEQYF
TRBV29-1	NA	NA	TRBJ2-1	TGCAGCGTTGTCTGGACTACCAATGAGCAGTTCTTC	CSVVWTTNEQFF
TRBV7-3	many	NA	TRBJ2-7	TGTGCCAGCAGCTTAACTAGCGCCGGTTACTACGAGCAGTACTTC	CASSLTSAGYYEQYF
TRBV20-1	many	NA	TRBJ2-7	TGCAGTGCTAGAGTTGGGTCCTACGAGCAGTACTTC	CSARVGSYEQYF
TRBV11-2	many	NA	TRBJ2-4	TGTGCCAGCAGCTTAAGGGCTTCCGCAGGGGAAAACATTCAGTACTTC	CASSLRASAGENIQYF
TRBV29-1	many	NA	TRBJ2-5	TGCAGCGTTGAAGAAAGGGCAAACGTAGGGACCCAGTACTTC	CSVEERANVGTQYF
TRBV24-1	many	TRBD1	TRBJ2-1	TGTGCCACCAGTGACCCCCCCGGGACAGGGAGATACAATGAGCAGTTCTTC	CATSDPPGTGRYNEQFF
TRBV2	NA	TRBD2	TRBJ2-1	TGTGCCAGCAGTGACGAAGCGGGGCAATACAATGAGCAGTTCTTC	CASSDEAGQYNEQFF
TRBV28	medium-sized	TRBD1	TRBJ2-7	TGTGCCAGCACCCGACAGGGGGGCTCCTACGAGCAGTACTTC	CASTRQGGSYEQYF
TRBV5-1	many	TRBD2	TRBJ2-7	TGCGCCAGCAGCTTGGGACTAGCGGACTACGAGCAGTACTTC	CASSLGLADYEQYF
TRBV5-1	NA	NA	TRBJ1-4	TGCGCCAGCAGCTCGGCGGCGGGTAATTGGAATGAAAAACTGTTTTTT	CASSSAAGNWNEKLFF
TRBV4-1	few	NA	TRBJ1-1	TGCGCCAGCAGCCAAGCTTTGGGGGTGAACACTGAAGCTTTCTTT	CASSQALGVNTEAFF
TRBV20-1	NA	NA	TRBJ2-1	TGCAGTGATCCTCACGGAGAGCAGTTCTTC	CSDPHGEQFF
TRBV6-8	NA	NA	TRBJ2-1	TGTGCCAGCAGTACAGGCAGGCGGGCGGGGTTGGATGAGCAGTTCTTC	CASSTGRRAGLDEQFF
TRBV6-2/TRBV6-3	NA	NA	TRBJ1-2	TGTGCCAGCAGCCCTGTGGGGTTCGGAAACTATGGCTACACCTTC	CASSPVGFGNYGYTF
TRBV5-1	many	TRBD2	TRBJ2-1	TGCGCCAGCAGGCAAGAGAGCGGGGCCCACGGGAATGAGCAGTTCTTC	CASRQESGAHGNEQFF
TRBV5-1	many	TRBD2	TRBJ2-3	TGCGCCAGCAGCTGGGGGGCGGGAGGGCCATCGGATACGCAGTATTTT	CASSWGAGGPSDTQYF
TRBV20-1	many	NA	TRBJ2-5	TGCAGTGCTAGAGATCGGGCGGGTATGGGTCAAGAGACCCAGTACTTC	CSARDRAGMGQETQYF
TRBV10-3	many	NA	TRBJ2-2	TGTGCCATCAAATCCGGACTGGAGGATTGGACCGGGGAGCTGTTTTTT	CAIKSGLEDWTGELFF